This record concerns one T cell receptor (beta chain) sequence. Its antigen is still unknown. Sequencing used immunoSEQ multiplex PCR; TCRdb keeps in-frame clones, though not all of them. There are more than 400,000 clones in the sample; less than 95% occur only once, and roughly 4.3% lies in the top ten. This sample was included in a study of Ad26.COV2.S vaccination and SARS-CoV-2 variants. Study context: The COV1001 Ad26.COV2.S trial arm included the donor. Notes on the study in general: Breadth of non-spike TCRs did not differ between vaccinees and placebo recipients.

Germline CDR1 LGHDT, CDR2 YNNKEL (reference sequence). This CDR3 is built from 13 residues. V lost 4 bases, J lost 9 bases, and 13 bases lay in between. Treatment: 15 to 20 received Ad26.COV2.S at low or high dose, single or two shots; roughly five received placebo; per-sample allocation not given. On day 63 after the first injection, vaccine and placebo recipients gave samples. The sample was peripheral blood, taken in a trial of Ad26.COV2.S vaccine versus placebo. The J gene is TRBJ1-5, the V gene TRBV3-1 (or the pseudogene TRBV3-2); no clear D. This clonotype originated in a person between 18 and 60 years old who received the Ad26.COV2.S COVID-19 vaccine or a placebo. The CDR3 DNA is TGTGCCAGCAGCCGCTCCCAAGAAGGGCCCCAGCATTTT. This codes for CASSRSQEGPQHF.